The 11 T cell receptor beta chains listed next were all sequenced from one sample in a study of regulatory T cells in long-lasting Graves disease (dated by TCRdb to 2020 to 2022). The library came from multiplex PCR. Sequencer: Illumina HiSeq 4000. TCR beta libraries were built with iRepertoire HTBI primers and Arm-PCR amplification of CDR3 regions. TCRdb reanalyzed the raw reads on its own, using fastp at Q25 for trimming and MiXCR for clone calling, and kept in-frame beta chains. Every CDR3 protein is listed once, alongside the most common genes and DNA of its rows. For this sample the table gives about 340,000 distinct CDR3 sequences, of which 15% to 20% were detected only once. The ten biggest clones cover 25% to 30% of the sample. The time point label here, explained by the study, means: persistent/refractory GD, antithyroid drugs over 5 years with positive TRAb. For both TCR sequencing and RNA sequencing, RNA was extracted from PBMCs in TRIzol.

Sequences were derived from peripheral blood mononuclear cells (PBMCs), sampled when the disease was refractory, from a patient treated with antithyroid drugs. These receptor sequences come from a female donor with Graves disease.

This clonotype was picked up a small number of times. The rearrangement uses TRBV4-1 and TRBJ2-7, with D possibly TRBD2 on 5 matching bases. The germline V gene encodes CDR1 MGHRA and CDR2 YSYEKL. Trimming took off 2 bases at V and 6 bases at J, with 17 bases between the two ends. CDR3 length: 15 residues. CDR3 nucleotide sequence: TGCGCCAGCAGCCAAATAAATTCTCCGGGGATCGAGCAGTACTTC. This encodes CASSQINSPGIEQYF.

With respect to this clonotype: An end of the junction differs from the germline gene, which may be a read error. The chain carries TRBV7-9 and TRBJ1-2; D is unresolved. The CDR3 has 13 residues. Germline values: CDR1 SEHNR, CDR2 FQNEAQ (reference sequence). The CDR3, as DNA: TGTGCCAGCAGCTTTTCAGAGGGCCATGGCTACGCCTTC. Translated: CASSFSEGHGYAF.

This chain joins TRBV5-6 and TRBJ2-7, with D perhaps TRBD1 (5 bases). CDR1 and CDR2 from the germline V gene are SGHDT and YYEEEE. Trimming shortened V by 0 bases and J by 3 bases, and 13 bases separated the two germline ends. The CDR3 spans 15 residues. The chain's CDR3 is CASSLATAMLYEQYF. CDR3 DNA sequence: TGTGCCAGCAGCTTGGCGACAGCCATGCTCTACGAGCAGTACTTC.

With regard to this clonotype: Possible read error: a much larger clone is one base away. The V gene is TRBV29-1, the J gene TRBJ1-1; TRBD1 matches 7 bases. Germline V gene data show CDR1 as SQVTM and CDR2 as ANQGSEA. The CDR3 loop spans 14 amino acids. The ends lost 7 bases at V and 3 bases at J; junction bases unmatched: 11. This CDR3 is CSAARGSTDTEAFF. Here the CDR3 DNA reads TGCAGCGCTGCCAGGGGGAGCACGGACACTGAAGCTTTCTTT.

The chain recombines TRBV18 with TRBJ1-1; 7 bases are a match to TRBD1. The CDR3 runs to 13 residues. Per the germline V gene, CDR1 is KGHSH and CDR2 is LQKENI. J lost 5 bases, V lost 6 bases, and 6 bases had no gene match. CDR3 sequence: CASSTGMETEAFF. CDR3 nucleotides: TGTGCCAGCTCGACAGGGATGGAGACTGAAGCTTTCTTT.

This clonotype occurred a few times. The V gene is TRBV7-3, the J gene TRBJ1-2; no firm D call. This CDR3 region has 14 residues. Germline CDR1 SGHTA, CDR2 FQGTGA. V was clipped by 5 bases and J by 3 bases, with 13 bases between them. This CDR3 is CASSPSGSYYGYTF. As DNA, the CDR3 is TGTGCCAGCAGCCCCAGCGGGAGCTACTATGGCTACACCTTC.

This clonotype was counted at least ten times. The chain uses TRBV28 and TRBJ2-7; TRBD2 matches at 7 bases. The CDR3 is 14 amino acids. J gave up 4 bases and V 3 bases, and 6 bases lay outside the gene matches. Germline values: CDR1 MDHEN, CDR2 SYDVKM. The CDR3 DNA reads TGTGCCAGCAGTTTGCGGGGGTACCCTTACGAGCAGTACTTC. The encoded protein is CASSLRGYPYEQYF.

This rearrangement joins TRBV30 to TRBJ2-7; D is unclear. The V and J ends lost 1 base and 0 bases respectively, with 10 bases between them. The CDR3 sequence is 14 residues long. The germline gives CDR1 GTSNPN, CDR2 SVGIG (reference sequence). CDR3 DNA: TGTGCCTGGAGTGCTCGCCTGATCTCCTACGAGCAGTACTTC. This sequence encodes CAWSARLISYEQYF.

This rearrangement joins TRBV6-2 or TRBV6-3 to TRBJ1-1; 11 bases agree with TRBD1. The trim removed 7 bases at V and 4 bases at J, leaving 2 bases unmatched. Per germline, CDR1 MNHEY and CDR2 SVGEGT. The CDR3 has 13 residues. CDR3 amino acids: CASKGTGGTEAFF. The DNA for the CDR3 is TGTGCCAGCAAGGGGACAGGGGGCACTGAAGCTTTCTTT.

Many counts were recorded for this clonotype. This rearrangement joins TRBV7-3 to TRBJ2-5, with TRBD2 matching over 9 bases. Germline lookup yields CDR1 SGHTA and CDR2 FQGTGA. V shed 0 bases, J shed 5 bases, and the junction held 10 bases outside the gene matches. The CDR3 sequence is 17 residues long. In DNA form, the CDR3 reads TGTGCCAGCAGCTTAACCGGTAGCGGGAGTCCCGGGGAGACCCAGTACTTC. Its translation is CASSLTGSGSPGETQYF.

This sequence joins TRBV7-9 and TRBJ2-5; 7 bases line up with TRBD1. CDR3 length: 15 residues. The ends lost 5 bases at V and 4 bases at J; junction bases unmatched: 10. Looked up from germline, CDR1 is SEHNR and CDR2 is FQNEAQ (reference sequence). CDR3 sequence (DNA): TGTGCCAGCAGCCCCAGGGGGACGCCCGGAGAGACCCAGTACTTC. This codes for CASSPRGTPGETQYF.